The 8 T cell receptor beta chains in this list originate from one sample, sequenced in a study of shared T cell receptors in the human thymus. Sequenced by immunoSEQ multiplex PCR; TCRdb stores in-frame clones only, minus some. Here the sample spans approximately 400,000 clones, 95% being singletons. Sequencing input: thymocytes. The receptor set was obtained from a human donor.

V is TRBV19 and J is TRBJ1-5; D is unclear. The ends were cut back, 6 bases at V and 8 bases at J, with 17 bases in the middle. The CDR3 runs 14 residues. Germline V gene lookup returns CDR1 LNHDA and CDR2 SQIVND (reference sequence). The CDR3 DNA reads TGTGCCAGTAGCCCCCCCCCACCCTCAGAGCCCCAGCATTTT. This gives the protein CASSPPPPSEPQHF.

The V call is TRBV7-3, the J call TRBJ2-1; 9 positions match TRBD2. The CDR3 is 15 residues long. With 1 base clipped from V and 6 bases from J, the junction kept 4 bases outside the gene matches. Germline V lookup: CDR1 SGHTA, CDR2 FQGTGA. The CDR3 nucleotides read TGTGCCAGCAGCTTAAGGTCTAGCGGGACCAATGAGCAGTTCTTC. This translates into CASSLRSSGTNEQFF. Looking up the rest from reference TRBV7-3 and TRBJ2-1 gives the full variable domain: GAGVSQTPSNKVTEKGKYVELRCDPISGHTALYWYRQSLGQGPEFLIYFQGTGAADDSGLPNDRFFAVRPEGSVSTLKIQRTERGDSAVYLCASSLRSSGTNEQFFGPGTRLTVL.

This CDR3 reads CASSFRGGDNQPQHF. The CDR3 DNA reads TGTGCCAGCAGTTTTAGGGGGGGGGACAATCAGCCCCAGCATTTT. The V call is TRBV27, the J call TRBJ1-5; D might be TRBD1 (6 bases). The CDR3 totals 15 residues. Germline-derived CDR1 and CDR2 are MNHEY and SMNVEV (reference sequence). Trimming removed 3 bases at V and 3 bases at J, with 12 bases between.

V is TRBV11-2 and J is TRBJ2-3; 7 nucleotides match TRBD2. The CDR3 loop spans 18 amino acids. The V segment lost 5 bases and the J segment 0 bases; nucleotides outside the gene matches: 14. In germline, CDR1 is SGHAT, CDR2 FQNNGV. The CDR3: CASSPGREKARSTDTQYF. The CDR3 DNA is TGTGCCAGCAGCCCAGGGCGGGAGAAGGCCCGAAGCACAGATACGCAGTATTTT.

Regarding this clone: Mismatch with germline at one junction end may stem from a read error. This sample includes further DNA sequences coding for the same CDR3. CDR3 sequence reads: CASSQDGSSVPEQYF. The DNA for the CDR3 is TGTGCCAGTAGCCAAGATGGTTCTAGCGTCCCCGAGCAGTACTTC. The chain carries TRBV4-2 and TRBJ2-7, with D possibly matching TRBD2 (6 bases). CDR1 is LGHNA and CDR2 is YNFKEQ in the germline V gene. The CDR3 is made up of 15 amino acids.

V is TRBV19 and J is TRBJ1-2; D possibly corresponds to TRBD1 (5 bases). The CDR3 covers 13 residues. In germline, CDR1 is LNHDA, CDR2 SQIVND (reference sequence). The V end lost 9 bases, the J end lost 7 bases, and 18 bases lay between the germline ends. CDR3 protein: CASRDGLKAGYTF. The DNA of the CDR3 is TGTGCCAGCCGGGACGGTCTTAAGGCTGGCTACACCTTC.

This clone was observed a single time. The chain is built from TRBV6-4 and TRBJ2-2; 12 nucleotides agree with TRBD1. The CDR3 has 23 residues. Losses at the gene ends were 4 bases for V and 3 bases for J; bases not matched to a gene: 24. Germline CDR1 MRHNA, CDR2 SNTAGT. The CDR3 sequence is CASSASFGDSGQGAREYTGELFF. CDR3 sequence (DNA): TGTGCCAGCAGTGCCTCCTTCGGGGACTCGGGACAGGGGGCGCGGGAGTACACCGGGGAGCTGTTTTTT.

The chain is built from TRBV27 and TRBJ2-3; unclear D gene. Germline CDR1 is MNHEY and CDR2 is SMNVEV (reference sequence). The V and J ends lost 8 bases and 1 base respectively, with 13 bases between them. The CDR3 totals 14 residues. This CDR3 is CASRPLGRTDTQYF. The DNA of the CDR3 is TGTGCCAGCCGGCCTCTGGGCCGCACAGATACGCAGTATTTT.